This T cell receptor beta chain was profiled in a study of T cell repertoires in cytomegalovirus infection. Background on the study: CMV infection together with matching HLA type was indicated by public TCR beta signatures.

TCRdb itself ran the reads through MiXCR, one entry per CDR3 protein. This sample has about 260,000 distinct CDR3 sequences, with roughly 13% found just once. This clonotype was seen a handful of times. Its antigen is as yet unknown. Unmatched junction bases numbered 4, after V lost 2 bases and J lost 2 bases. The CDR3 is made up of 14 amino acids. Germline-derived CDR1 and CDR2 are SGDLS and YYNGEE. Study findings and constraints: Dominating the ex vivo response were TCR beta clonotypes that were CMV-specific and HLA-C-restricted. Summed frequency of shared TCR beta families picked out CMV carriers who also had the relevant HLA.

This TCR came from a human donor in good health (CMV status not recorded). Some clones in this sample may be carry-over from other donors' samples. The rearrangement links TRBV9 to TRBJ2-7; 7 nucleotides agree with TRBD1. The sample comprised PBMCs. The CDR3: CASSVDRSPYEQYF. The DNA of the CDR3 is TGTGCCAGCAGCGTGGACAGGAGCCCCTACGAGCAGTACTTC.